This record covers a single T cell receptor (beta chain). The antigen it binds to is not known. No base quality values were provided; no much bigger clone lies one nucleotide off. This sample stems from a study of T cell responses to AZD1222 COVID-19 vaccine (dated by TCRdb to the early 2020s). Looking at the study overall: TCR sequencing was performed for some 250 trial participants, of whom around 210 were given two doses of AZD1222 and approximately 26 were given two doses of MenACWY control vaccine. Trial participants were enrolled into age subgroups of 18-55, 56-69 and 70-plus years, which contained about 150, 27 and 61 TCR-sequenced participants, respectively. What the research found in general, with its limitations: Only six or seven AZD1222 recipients were SARS-CoV-2 seropositive at baseline, limiting conclusions about previously exposed vaccinees. Because no day 14 peak-response samples were available, repertoires were characterized only after the peak T cell response. Nearly half of unique spike-specific TCRs reportedly recognized epitopes outside regions mutated in the B.1.351 and B.1.1.7 variants. A significant rise in spike-specific TCR breadth and depth was observed after two AZD1222 doses relative to day 0 and relative to MenACWY recipients. The 56-69-year group was small, and its depth increase did not reach significance, likely because of low power. The whole spike protein was spanned by vaccine-associated CD4 TCRs, and dominant responses were seen in regions 160-218 and 743-854. Most participants were white British and females outnumbered males, and the authors suggested that clonal diversity may have been underestimated.

CDR1 SGHTA and CDR2 FQGNSA are derived from the germline V gene. At the junction V is shortened by 2 bases and J by 0 bases, with 7 bases in between. Taken from cysteine to phenylalanine, the CDR3 has 15 residues. The sequence is cut down to CDR3 DNA, 45 bases in frame from base 1. The CDR3 regions of human TCRbeta chains were analyzed by immunosequencing. Regarding the original processing steps: TCRs in the repertoires were compared against a reference library of SARS-CoV-2-specific TCRs that had been generated with the MIRA antigen-specificity platform. Breadth was defined as the fraction of unique TCRs that were SARS-CoV-2-associated. Depth was defined as the fraction of total T cells that were SARS-CoV-2-associated. Using the MIRA data, each spike-specific TCR was mapped to the spike region that the TCR reacts to and placed in a CD4 or CD8 class. Log10-transformed breadth and depth values were compared by one-way ANOVA with Sidak's multiple comparisons tests. TCRdb retrieved this table from immuneACCESS and kept in-frame rearrangements only. Not all clones are present; in checked studies, unresolved V genes account for under half, and no reason is known for the remainder. V, J and clone size derive from that table, while D and trimming were established from the DNA sequence. Within this sample are roughly 140,000 clones, with roughly 91% of them counted one time only. 3% to 3.5% of the sample belongs to the ten largest clones.

The sample's time point label is to be understood as: about 28 days (+/-7) after the second vaccine dose. Because spike-specific TCR depth and breadth did not differ between the two schedules, AZD1222 recipients who got a second dose at roughly 4 weeks were pooled with those who got a second dose at roughly 12 weeks. Vaccinee samples came from UK trials COV001 and COV002, including a single-blind randomized controlled phase 2/3 trial of AZD1222 (ChAdOx1 nCoV-19) in healthy adults. For TCRbeta chain sequencing, PBMC samples were collected from trial participants at day 0 and at day 28 after the second dose.

The sequence was obtained from an adult who received the AZD1222 COVID-19 vaccine. The sample here was peripheral blood, taken 28 days after the second AZD1222 dose. The chain couples TRBV7-2 to TRBJ2-2; no confident D gene assignment can be made. The CDR3 reads CASSLWHTNTGELFF. The DNA sequence is as follows: TGTGCCAGCAGCTTATGGCATACGAACACCGGGGAGCTGTTTTTT. Extended through the reference TRBV7-2 and TRBJ2-2 proteins, this CDR3 yields the full variable domain: GAGVSQSPSNKVTEKGKDVELRCDPISGHTALYWYRQSLGQGLEFLIYFQGNSAPDKSGLPSDRFSAERTGGSVSTLTIQRTQQEDSAVYLCASSLWHTNTGELFFGEGSRLTVL.